Listed below are T cell receptor beta chains from one sample, sequenced in a study of blood T cell repertoires in COVID-19. Repertoires were generated with immunoSEQ multiplex PCR, while TCRdb's copy carries only in-frame clones and drops some. The data contain a few hundred thousand clones, roughly 86% of them singletons. The sequencing input was PBMCs or T cells enriched from blood (not recorded which). These receptors originate from a woman between 50 and 59 years old who had recovered from COVID-19. Both conserved end residues are part of each CDR3. D genes are given only for firm matches. Size is omitted from some rows. Given values are once, few, many or a class for expanded clones.

TRBJ1-5 | TRBV28 | - | - | TGTGCCAGCACCCCCGGTGGCAGGGGAGGCAATCAGCCCCAGCATTTT | CASTPGGRGGNQPQHF
TRBJ2-7 | TRBV28 | - | TRBD2 | TGTGCCAGCAGCTGGGGAGGGCAGAGGTCCTACGAGCAGTACTTC | CASSWGGQRSYEQYF
TRBJ2-3 | TRBV27 | - | TRBD2 | TGTGCCAGCAGGACCTTATCTAGCGGCAGGGATACGCAGTATTTT | CASRTLSSGRDTQYF
TRBJ2-6 | TRBV7-3 | - | - | TGTGCCAGCAGCCCTACAGGGACGGCTGGGGCCAACGTCCTGACTTTC | CASSPTGTAGANVLTF
TRBJ1-6 | TRBV30 | - | - | TGTGCCTGGAGTCCCGGGGGGTATTCACCCCTCCACTTT | CAWSPGGYSPLHF
TRBJ2-1 | TRBV18 | - | TRBD1 | TGTGCCAGCTCACCAATGACAGGGAGAAACAATGAGCAGTTCTTC | CASSPMTGRNNEQFF
TRBJ2-1 | TRBV5-4 | - | TRBD2 | TGTGCCAGCAGCCGGGGGTTCGGGACTATCTACAATGAGCAGTTCTTC | CASSRGFGTIYNEQFF
TRBJ2-1 | TRBV5-1 | - | - | TGCGCCAGCAGCTTGGAAGCCCCTACAGGTGATGAGCAGTTCTTC | CASSLEAPTGDEQFF
TRBJ1-5 | TRBV19 | - | - | TGTGCCAGTAGTATCGGGGGCAATCAGCCCCAGCATTTT | CASSIGGNQPQHF
TRBJ2-5 | TRBV27 | once | TRBD2 | TGTGCCAGCAGTTTGAGTTTAAGCGGGAGGGTCGAGACCCAGTACTTC | CASSLSLSGRVETQYF
TRBJ2-7 | TRBV18 | - | - | TGTGCCAGCTCACCCGGGTCCCAAACCTACGAGCAGTACTTC | CASSPGSQTYEQYF
TRBJ1-4 | TRBV7-2 | - | - | TGTGCCAGCAGCTTAGTCAGTACTAATGAAAAACTGTTTTTT | CASSLVSTNEKLFF
TRBJ1-4 | TRBV5-1 | once | TRBD1 | TGCGCCAGCAGACTCGGACAGGGAGGTGAAAAACTGTTTTTT | CASRLGQGGEKLFF
TRBJ1-1 | TRBV7-3 | - | - | TGTGCCAGCAGCCAAAATGGGGGGTCCACTGAAGCTTTCTTT | CASSQNGGSTEAFF
TRBJ1-3 | TRBV5-5 | - | TRBD1 | TGTGCCAGCAGCTTAGGGACAGTACTCGGAAACACCATATATTTT | CASSLGTVLGNTIYF
TRBJ2-5 | TRBV7-2 | - | - | TGTGCCAGCAGCCCCCCCGAGATAAGTCGGGGTCGGAAGACCCAGTACTTC | CASSPPEISRGRKTQYF
TRBJ2-3 | TRBV29-1 | - | TRBD1 | TGCAGCGTTGCCGGGACAGCTAGCACAGATACGCAGTATTTT | CSVAGTASTDTQYF
TRBJ2-3 | TRBV5-1 | once | TRBD2 | TGCGCCAGCAGCGGACGGACTAGCGGGACTAGCACAGATACGCAGTATTTT | CASSGRTSGTSTDTQYF
TRBJ1-3 | TRBV5-1 | - | TRBD1 | TGCGCCAGCAGCTGGACAGGGGAAGGAAACACCATATATTTT | CASSWTGEGNTIYF
TRBJ1-5 | TRBV2 | - | TRBD1 | TGTGCCAGCAGTGAGGACAGGGGCAATCAGCCCCAGCATTTT | CASSEDRGNQPQHF
TRBJ1-6 | TRBV18 | - | - | TGTGCCAGCTCACCCCCCGGTTCACCCCTCCACTTT | CASSPPGSPLHF
TRBJ2-1 | TRBV11-2 | - | - | TGTGCCAGCAGCCCGAGGGTGTCGAGCTCCTACAATGAGCAGTTCTTC | CASSPRVSSSYNEQFF
TRBJ1-4 | TRBV28 | - | - | TGTGCCAGCAAACCCTGGGGGGGGATAACGATATCAACTAATGAAAAACTGTTTTTT | CASKPWGGITISTNEKLFF
TRBJ1-1 | TRBV2 | once | - | TGTGCCAGCAATCAGGGCACTGAAGCTTTCTTT | CASNQGTEAFF
TRBJ1-1 | TRBV5-1 | - | - | TGCGCCAGCAGCTTGAGTTCGCCCCCGGGAATGAGGAACACTGAAGCTTTCTTT | CASSLSSPPGMRNTEAFF
TRBJ2-3 | TRBV24-1 | - | - | TGTGCCACCAGTGATTCCCCGACTCACCGCCCGCAGTATTTT | CATSDSPTHRPQYF
TRBJ1-5 | TRBV18 | - | TRBD1 | TGTGCCAGCTCACCAACAGGGACAGGGGGAACTAGCAATCAGCCCCAGCATTTT | CASSPTGTGGTSNQPQHF
TRBJ2-3 | TRBV7-3 | - | - | TGTGCCAGCAGCTTAACGGCCCTCCGAGGAGGGAGCGAAGGAGATACGCAGTATTTT | CASSLTALRGGSEGDTQYF
TRBJ1-1 | TRBV6-5 | - | - | TGTGCCAGCAGTTTCCGGGAGAAGAACACTGAAGCTTTCTTT | CASSFREKNTEAFF
TRBJ2-1 | TRBV27 | - | - | TGTGCCAGCAGTTTAAAGGCTAGCAGGATTCGCAATGAGCAGTTCTTC | CASSLKASRIRNEQFF
TRBJ1-1 | TRBV10-3 | once | - | TGTGCCATCAAAAGGGGACAAATGAACACTGAAGCTTTCTTT | CAIKRGQMNTEAFF
TRBJ1-6 | TRBV27 | - | TRBD1 | TGTGCCAGCAGTTGGGGACAGGGGCAGGGGGGGAATTCACCCCTCCACTTT | CASSWGQGQGGNSPLHF
TRBJ2-3 | TRBV13 | - | - | TGTGCCAGCAGCCCTGAGCTACAGGGCGTTAGCACAGATACGCAGTATTTT | CASSPELQGVSTDTQYF
TRBJ1-2 | TRBV5-4 | - | - | TGTGCCAGCAGCTCGGGGGTGGCGAACTATGGCTACACCTTC | CASSSGVANYGYTF
TRBJ2-1 | TRBV27 | - | TRBD1 | TGTGCCAGCACCCTTGACAGGGAATCCTACAATGAGCAGTTCTTC | CASTLDRESYNEQFF
TRBJ1-1 | TRBV5-1 | - | TRBD1 | TGCGCCAGCAGCTCGAACGCCGGGACAGGGTACACTGAAGCTTTCTTT | CASSSNAGTGYTEAFF
TRBJ1-1 | TRBV29-1 | - | TRBD1 | TGCAGCGTTGAACCGGGACAGGGGTCTGAAGCTTTCTTT | CSVEPGQGSEAFF
TRBJ1-2 | TRBV28 | - | - | TGTGCCAGCAGAGCGAACCCCTATGGCTACACCTTC | CASRANPYGYTF
TRBJ1-2 | TRBV5-1 | - | TRBD1 | TGCGCCAGCAGCTTGGAGTTGGCAGGGGGCCGTGGAGGCTACACCTTC | CASSLELAGGRGGYTF
TRBJ1-1 | TRBV18 | - | TRBD1 | TGTGCCAGCTCACGGGACAGGGGGCCGGGGCCTGAAGCTTTCTTT | CASSRDRGPGPEAFF
TRBJ2-2 | TRBV29-1 | - | - | TGCAGCGCCGAGGGCTATTCGAACACCGGGGAGCTGTTTTTT | CSAEGYSNTGELFF
TRBJ2-7 | TRBV5-1 | - | TRBD1 | TGCGCCAGCAGCATGCGACAGGGTCGGGACGAGCAGTACTTC | CASSMRQGRDEQYF
TRBJ1-2 | TRBV28 | - | - | TGTGCCAGCAGAAGTACCGGGACAACCTATGGCTACACCTTC | CASRSTGTTYGYTF
TRBJ2-7 | TRBV10-3 | - | - | TGTGCCATCAGTGAGGGCCAGGACTACGAGCAGTACTTC | CAISEGQDYEQYF
TRBJ1-3 | TRBV12-3/TRBV12-4 | - | - | TGTGCCCTCCAGTTGCGAAACACCATATATTTT | CALQLRNTIYF
TRBJ1-1 | TRBV11-2 | - | - | TGTGCCAGCAGCGCACAGAACACTGAAGCTTTCTTT | CASSAQNTEAFF
TRBJ1-4 | TRBV11-2 | - | TRBD1 | TGTGCCAGCAGCTTGGGGACAGCTTCAACTAATGAAAAACTGTTTTTT | CASSLGTASTNEKLFF
TRBJ1-1 | TRBV4-3 | - | - | TGCGCCAGCAGCCAAGATGTGACGGGCTTGGGGAGGGAAGCTTTCTTT | CASSQDVTGLGREAFF
TRBJ2-3 | TRBV4-2 | once | TRBD2 | TGTGCCAGCAGCCAAGGGGGACTAGCGGCCACAGATACGCAGTATTTT | CASSQGGLAATDTQYF
TRBJ1-2 | TRBV27 | - | - | TGTGCCAGCAGTAGGACAGAGAACTATGGCTACACCTTC | CASSRTENYGYTF
TRBJ2-3 | TRBV18 | once | - | TGTGCCAGCTCACCGCTATTCACAGATACGCAGTATTTT | CASSPLFTDTQYF
TRBJ1-2 | TRBV19 | few | TRBD1 | TGTGCCAGTAGTAGGCAGGGGGCCGAAGACTATGGCTACACCTTC | CASSRQGAEDYGYTF
TRBJ2-2 | TRBV28 | - | - | TGTGCCAGCAGTCGACTAGGGACGGAGAACACCGGGGAGCTGTTTTTT | CASSRLGTENTGELFF
TRBJ2-1 | TRBV28 | few | TRBD1 | TGTGCCAGCGGACATACGTTATACAGGGGTCCCTACAATGAGCAGTTCTTC | CASGHTLYRGPYNEQFF
TRBJ2-3 | TRBV18 | once | TRBD2 | TGTGCCAGCTCACCGCTAGCGGGAGGACCCACAGATACGCAGTATTTT | CASSPLAGGPTDTQYF